This T cell receptor (beta chain) is drawn from a study of blood T cell repertoires in COVID-19. Across the study: Samples taken during acute and convalescent COVID-19 were collected in the United States, Italy and Spain. T cells, B-cell-depleted T cells, or PBMCs provided the cDNA or gDNA that served as material.

Germline CDR1 reads SGHNT; CDR2 reads YYREEE (reference sequence). The CDR3 contains 15 residues. Losses at the gene ends were 0 bases for V and 7 bases for J; bases not matched to a gene: 8. Original analysis: The assay estimated nucleated cells by amplifying reference gene primers. Assay: immunoSEQ multiplex PCR; the TCRdb copy retains only in-frame clones and omits some. V and J calls and clone size come straight from that table; D and trimming were deduced from the DNA. The sample carries 150,000 to 200,000 clones, roughly 75% recorded once. This clone was observed a handful of times. The chain uses TRBV5-4 and TRBJ2-7; 9 nucleotides align to TRBD2. Material for sequencing was peripheral blood. The source of this sequence is a man aged 65 to 85 with active or convalescent COVID-19. The CDR3: CASSLGREGRREQYF. The CDR3, as DNA: TGTGCCAGCAGCTTGGGGCGGGAGGGCCGGCGGGAGCAGTACTTC.